This TCR beta chain emerged from a study of blood T cell repertoires in COVID-19. About the study: The samples span acute and convalescent COVID-19 from the United States, Italy and Spain.

Profiled with immunoSEQ multiplex PCR; TCRdb holds only in-frame clones, not every one. There are more than 15,000 clones in the sample; about 88% occur only once, and roughly 10% lies in the top ten. The sample comprised peripheral blood. This clonotype originated in a middle-aged man with active COVID-19.

CDR3 region: CASSIRENLPSYNEQFF. CDR3 DNA: TGTGCCAGTAGTATCCGGGAGAACCTTCCCTCCTACAATGAGCAGTTCTTC. The chain employs TRBV19 and TRBJ2-1; a possible D gene is TRBD2 (6 bases). Looked up from germline, CDR1 is LNHDA and CDR2 is SQIVND (reference sequence). Trimming removed 3 bases from V and 0 bases from J, with 15 bases in between. This CDR3 region has 17 residues.